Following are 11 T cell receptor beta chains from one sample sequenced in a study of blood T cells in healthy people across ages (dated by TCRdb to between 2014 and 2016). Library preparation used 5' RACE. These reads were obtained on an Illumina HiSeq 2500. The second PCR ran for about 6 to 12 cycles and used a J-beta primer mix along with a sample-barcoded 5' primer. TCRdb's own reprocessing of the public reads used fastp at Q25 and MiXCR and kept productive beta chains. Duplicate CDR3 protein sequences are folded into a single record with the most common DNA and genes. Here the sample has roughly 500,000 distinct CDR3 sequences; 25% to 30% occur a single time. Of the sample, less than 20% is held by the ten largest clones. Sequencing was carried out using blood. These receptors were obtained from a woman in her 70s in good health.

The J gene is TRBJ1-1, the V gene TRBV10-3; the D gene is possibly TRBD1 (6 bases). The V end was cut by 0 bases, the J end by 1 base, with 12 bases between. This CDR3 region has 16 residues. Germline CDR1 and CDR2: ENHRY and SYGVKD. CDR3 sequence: CAISESYRQANTEAFF. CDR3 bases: TGTGCCATCAGTGAGTCGTACAGACAGGCGAACACTGAAGCTTTCTTT.

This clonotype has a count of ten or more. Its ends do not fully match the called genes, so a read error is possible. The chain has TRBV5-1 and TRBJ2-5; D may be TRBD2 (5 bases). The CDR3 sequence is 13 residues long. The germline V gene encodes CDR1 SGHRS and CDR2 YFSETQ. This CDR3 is CASSLEGAETQYF. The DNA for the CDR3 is TGTGCCAGCAGCCTAGAGGGCGCGGAGACCCAGTACTTC.

The CDR3 loop is CASSSQGQNIQYF. The CDR3 region has the DNA TGTGCCAGCAGTTCGCAGGGCCAAAACATTCAGTACTTC. The rearrangement uses TRBV28 and TRBJ2-4; D possibly corresponds to TRBD1 (5 bases). In germline, CDR1 is MDHEN, CDR2 SYDVKM. V was trimmed by 4 bases and J by 5 bases, leaving 9 bases between them. The CDR3 contains 13 residues.

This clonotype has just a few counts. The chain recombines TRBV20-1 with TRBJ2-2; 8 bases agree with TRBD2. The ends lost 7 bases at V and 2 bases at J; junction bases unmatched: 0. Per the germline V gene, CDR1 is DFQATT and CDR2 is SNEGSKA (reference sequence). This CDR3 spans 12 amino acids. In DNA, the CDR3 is TGCAGTGTAGCGGGAAACACCGGGGAGCTGTTTTTT. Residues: CSVAGNTGELFF.

CDR3: CSARRPAGGRADTQYF. The CDR3 DNA reads TGCAGTGCTAGACGACCCGCGGGGGGGCGCGCAGATACGCAGTATTTT. The J gene is TRBJ2-3, the V gene TRBV20-1; 9 bases are a match to TRBD2. CDR1 and CDR2 from the germline V gene are DFQATT and SNEGSKA (reference sequence). J was trimmed by 4 bases and V by 2 bases; bases with no gene match: 10. The CDR3 contains 16 residues.

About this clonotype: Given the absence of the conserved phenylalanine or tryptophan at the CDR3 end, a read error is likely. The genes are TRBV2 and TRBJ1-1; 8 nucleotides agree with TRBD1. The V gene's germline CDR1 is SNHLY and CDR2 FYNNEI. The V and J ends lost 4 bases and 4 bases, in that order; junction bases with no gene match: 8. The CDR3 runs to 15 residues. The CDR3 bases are TGTGCCAGCAGTGCCTCGACAGGGGTTGGCACTGAAGCTTTCCTT. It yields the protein CASSASTGVGTEAFL.

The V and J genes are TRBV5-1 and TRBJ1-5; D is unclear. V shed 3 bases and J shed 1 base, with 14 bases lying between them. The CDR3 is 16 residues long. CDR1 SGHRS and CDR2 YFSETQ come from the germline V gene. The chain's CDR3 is CASSSGLVGSNQPQHF. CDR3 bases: TGCGCCAGCAGCTCCGGGCTTGTGGGGAGCAATCAGCCCCAGCATTTT.

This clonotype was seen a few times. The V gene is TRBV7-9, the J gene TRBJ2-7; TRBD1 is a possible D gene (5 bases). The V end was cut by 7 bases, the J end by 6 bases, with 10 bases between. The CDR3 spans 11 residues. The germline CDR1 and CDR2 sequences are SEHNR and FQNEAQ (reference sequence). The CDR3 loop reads CASTARGEQYF. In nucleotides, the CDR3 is TGTGCCAGCACCGCTAGGGGCGAGCAGTACTTC.

The CDR3 spells CATSNIRGGYGYTF. CDR3 in DNA: TGTGCCACCAGCAATATACGGGGGGGCTATGGCTACACCTTC. The chain is built from TRBV15 and TRBJ1-2; D may be TRBD1 (5 bases). V lost 4 bases to trimming and J lost 4 bases, with 13 bases between them. Germline CDR1 LNHNV, CDR2 YYDKDF (reference sequence). CDR3 length: 14 amino acids. The full variable domain, rest sourced from reference TRBV15 and TRBJ1-2, is DAMVIQNPRYQVTQFGKPVTLSCSQTLNHNVMYWYQQKSSQAPKLLFHYYDKDFNNEADTPDNFQSRRPNTSFCFLDIRSPGLGDTAMYLCATSNIRGGYGYTFGSGTRLTVV.

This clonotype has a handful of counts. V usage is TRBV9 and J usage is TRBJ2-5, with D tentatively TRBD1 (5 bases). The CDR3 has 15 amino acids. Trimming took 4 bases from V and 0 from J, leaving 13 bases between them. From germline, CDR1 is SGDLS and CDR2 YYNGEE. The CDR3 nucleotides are TGTGCCAGCAGCCCGCGGACATCGTACCAAGAGACCCAGTACTTC. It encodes CASSPRTSYQETQYF.

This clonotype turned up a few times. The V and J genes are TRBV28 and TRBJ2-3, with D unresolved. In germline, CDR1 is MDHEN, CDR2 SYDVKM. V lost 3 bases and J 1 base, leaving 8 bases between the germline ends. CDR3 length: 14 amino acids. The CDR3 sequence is CASSFLSGTDTQYF. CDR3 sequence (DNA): TGTGCCAGCAGTTTCCTGAGCGGCACAGATACGCAGTATTTT.